This passage covers 25 T cell receptor beta chains from one sample sequenced in a study of blood T cell repertoires in COVID-19. Assay used: immunoSEQ multiplex PCR; TCRdb lists only in-frame clones, some missing. The profile shows about 310,000 clones, around 86% of them singletons. The material sequenced was peripheral blood. The receptors were gathered from a man over 45 with active or convalescent COVID-19.

The V call is TRBV6-5, the J call TRBJ2-7; 13 bases match TRBD2. The CDR3 loop spans 16 amino acids. The junction had 8 bases not matched to a gene; V was cut back by 4 bases and J by 5 bases. Germline CDR1 is MNHEY and CDR2 is SVGAGI. CDR3 sequence (DNA): TGTGCCAGCAGTTTGGGACTAGCGGGACTATTAAACGAGCAGTACTTC. Encoded protein: CASSLGLAGLLNEQYF.

This clone came up once. This sequence joins TRBV3-1 (or the pseudogene TRBV3-2) and TRBJ2-2, with a possible D match to TRBD2 (7 bases). The CDR3 covers 15 residues. V lost 4 bases to trimming and J lost 0 bases, with 9 bases between them. Germline CDR1 is LGHDT and CDR2 is YNNKEL (reference sequence). CDR3 region: CASSRGGSNTGELFF. CDR3 nucleotides: TGTGCCAGCAGCCGCGGGGGCTCGAACACCGGGGAGCTGTTTTTT.

J is TRBJ2-3 and V is TRBV7-3, with D maybe TRBD2 (6 bases). V lost 6 bases, J lost 3 bases, and 16 bases lay in between. This CDR3 comprises 15 residues. Germline V gene sequence: CDR1 SGHTA, CDR2 FQGTGA. The CDR3, as DNA: TGTGCCAGCAGTCGCAGCGGGCTAGAGACAGATACGCAGTATTTT. The encoded protein is CASSRSGLETDTQYF.

The V call is TRBV9, the J call TRBJ1-4, with TRBD1 matching over 7 bases. Trimming removed 0 bases from V and 4 bases from J; junction bases left unmatched: 12. The CDR3 consists of 18 residues. Germline V gives CDR1 SGDLS, CDR2 YYNGEE. This chain's CDR3 is CASSVGGSAGQINEKLFF. The CDR3, as DNA: TGTGCCAGCAGCGTAGGAGGGTCGGCGGGACAGATTAATGAAAAACTGTTTTTT.

V gene TRBV14 combines with J gene TRBJ2-7; 7 bases fit TRBD2. The CDR3 is made up of 15 amino acids. The junction had 11 bases not matched to a gene; V was cut back by 4 bases and J by 5 bases. Germline values: CDR1 SGHDN, CDR2 FVKESK. The CDR3 nucleotides read TGTGCCAGCAGCCCGCGGGGCGGGAGTCTCAACGAGCAGTACTTC. Translating gives CASSPRGGSLNEQYF.

The table lists this clone with a count of one. The chain has TRBV7-8 and TRBJ1-2; D perhaps matches TRBD1 (5 bases). The V end was cut by 0 bases, the J end by 4 bases, with 15 bases between. The germline V gene encodes CDR1 SGHVS and CDR2 FQNEAQ. The CDR3 totals 16 residues. The CDR3 spells CASSLADKPSGYGYTF. The CDR3 nucleotides are TGTGCCAGCAGCTTAGCGGACAAGCCGAGTGGCTATGGCTACACCTTC.

V usage is TRBV7-6 and J usage is TRBJ2-5; TRBD2 might be the D (7 bases). Trimming removed 1 base at V and 8 bases at J, with 17 bases between. The CDR3 contains 15 residues. CDR1 and CDR2 (germline): SGHVS, FNYEAQ. The CDR3 region has the DNA TGTGCCAGCAGCTTAGGTGGGGGGGCCGGGGGAACCCAGTACTTC. It encodes CASSLGGGAGGTQYF.

This clone appeared once. This chain uses TRBV5-6 with TRBJ2-7; maybe TRBD1 (6 bases). CDR1 is SGHDT, CDR2 YYEEEE, per germline. V dropped 2 bases and J dropped 4 bases, with 10 bases sitting between them. The CDR3 is made up of 13 amino acids. The CDR3 region is CASSFGRGYEQYF. The CDR3 DNA reads TGTGCCAGCAGCTTTGGCAGGGGATACGAGCAGTACTTC. The full variable domain, in which reference TRBV5-6 and TRBJ2-7 provide the parts outside the CDR3, is DAGVTQSPTHLIKTRGQQVTLRCSPKSGHDTVSWYQQALGQGPQFIFQYYEEEERQRGNFPDRFSGHQFPNYSSELNVNALLLGDSALYLCASSFGRGYEQYFGPGTRLTVT.

The genes are TRBV5-1 and TRBJ2-2, with 7 positions matching TRBD1. The V and J ends lost 0 bases and 1 base, in that order; junction bases with no gene match: 3. The CDR3 runs 16 residues. Germline CDR1 SGHRS, CDR2 YFSETQ. CDR3 nucleotides: TGCGCCAGCAGCTTGGCTAGACAGGGGAACACCGGGGAGCTGTTTTTT. It codes for CASSLARQGNTGELFF.

The V and J genes are TRBV2 and TRBJ2-1; the match to TRBD2 covers 11 bases. V gave up 1 base and J gave up 11 bases; unmatched junction bases: 1. From germline, CDR1 is SNHLY and CDR2 FYNNEI. CDR3 size: 13 residues. The CDR3 DNA reads as TGTGCCAGCAGTGAAGGGACTAGCGGGCAGCAGTTCTTC. Its protein product is CASSEGTSGQQFF.

The CDR3 spells CASSPGDISSYNEQFF. The CDR3, as DNA: TGCGCCAGCAGCCCCGGGGACATAAGCTCCTACAATGAGCAGTTCTTC. The chain uses TRBV5-1 and TRBJ2-1, with D tentatively TRBD1 (6 bases). The germline V and J ends were trimmed by 4 bases and 0 bases, with 14 bases remaining between them. Germline V gene data show CDR1 as SGHRS and CDR2 as YFSETQ. The CDR3 spans 16 residues.

J is TRBJ1-5 and V is TRBV19; D is possibly TRBD1 (6 bases). The CDR3 loop spans 14 amino acids. Per the germline V gene, CDR1 is LNHDA and CDR2 is SQIVND (reference sequence). Trimming pared 5 bases from V and 1 base from J, leaving 9 bases between. The CDR3 coding sequence is TGTGCCAGTAGTGGGGGGGCCAGCAATCAGCCCCAGCATTTT. Translating it yields CASSGGASNQPQHF.

The V gene is TRBV18, the J gene TRBJ2-7; maybe TRBD1 (5 bases). Trimming shortened V by 5 bases and J by 1 base, and 9 bases separated the two germline ends. Germline V gives CDR1 KGHSH, CDR2 LQKENI. The CDR3 sequence is 13 residues long. The CDR3 bases are TGTGCCAGCTCATCTCAGGGTTCCTACGAGCAGTACTTC. This gives the protein CASSSQGSYEQYF.

This clone was seen more than once but under ten times. The chain carries TRBV2 and TRBJ1-5; tentatively, D is TRBD1 (6 bases). This CDR3 has 15 residues. Trimming cost V 2 bases and J 12 bases, with 20 bases left between them. Germline values: CDR1 SNHLY, CDR2 FYNNEI. CDR3 DNA: TGTGCCAGCAGTGAACTTGTCAGGGGCTGGGCAGGCCAGCATTTT. Protein product: CASSELVRGWAGQHF.

The chain joins TRBV6-4 to TRBJ1-1; 8 positions agree with TRBD1. The CDR3 extends over 15 amino acids. The ends lost 6 bases at V and 4 bases at J; junction bases unmatched: 10. CDR1 and CDR2 (germline): MRHNA, SNTAGT. This CDR3 reads CASRAQGADGTEAFF. The CDR3, as DNA: TGTGCCAGCAGGGCCCAGGGGGCGGACGGCACTGAAGCTTTCTTT.

This clone was picked up a small number of times. The chain recombines TRBV4-2 with TRBJ1-2; 8 positions agree with TRBD1. The CDR3 covers 20 residues. The germline V gene has CDR1 LGHNA and CDR2 YNFKEQ. With V trimmed by 2 bases and J by 1 base, 18 bases remained unmatched. The DNA for the CDR3 is TGTGCCAGCAGCCAATACCGACTAGGACAGGGTGGAGGGATTAACTATGGCTACACCTTC. Translating it yields CASSQYRLGQGGGINYGYTF.

V and J are TRBV7-2 and TRBJ2-7, with a possible D match to TRBD2 (5 bases). The germline CDR1 and CDR2 sequences are SGHTA and FQGNSA. V was trimmed by 3 bases and J by 5 bases, leaving 11 bases between them. This CDR3 contains 13 residues. CDR3 loop: CASSFGGTDEQYF. The CDR3 region has the DNA TGTGCCAGCAGCTTTGGAGGTACCGACGAGCAGTACTTC.

The chain recombines TRBV5-1 with TRBJ2-3, with TRBD1 matching over 9 bases. From germline, CDR1 is SGHRS and CDR2 YFSETQ. The CDR3 spans 15 residues. Trimming took 3 bases from V and 2 from J; bases not matched to a gene: 4. The CDR3 region has the DNA TGCGCCAGCAGCTCAGGACAGGGGAACACAGATACGCAGTATTTT. Translated, it gives CASSSGQGNTDTQYF.

The chain recombines TRBV7-6 with TRBJ2-2; tentatively, D is TRBD1 (6 bases). The CDR3 spans 16 residues. Germline V CDR1 and CDR2: SGHVS, FNYEAQ. V was shortened by 2 bases and J by 2 bases, with 12 bases between the two germline ends. CDR3 sequence: CASSLTAQGNTGELFF. The CDR3, as DNA: TGTGCCAGCAGCTTAACGGCACAGGGTAACACCGGGGAGCTGTTTTTT.

As regards this clone: This sample includes further DNA sequences coding for the same CDR3. This chain joins TRBV2 and TRBJ1-6, with 7 bases that match TRBD1. Germline CDR1 SNHLY, CDR2 FYNNEI. The J segment lost 9 bases and the V segment lost 1 base, leaving 3 bases of the junction unmatched. CDR3 length: 14 residues. CDR3: CASSEGQGASPLHF. In nucleotides, the CDR3 is TGTGCCAGCAGTGAAGGACAGGGAGCTTCACCCCTCCACTTT.

The J gene is TRBJ1-1, the V gene TRBV5-5; D call uncertain. V lost 1 base to trimming and J lost 1 base, with 11 bases between them. Per the germline V gene, CDR1 is SGHKS and CDR2 is YYEKEE (reference sequence). The CDR3 length is 15 residues. The CDR3 spells CASSLYGLSNTEAFF. CDR3 nucleotides: TGTGCCAGCAGCTTGTACGGACTTTCGAACACTGAAGCTTTCTTT.

This chain uses TRBV11-2 with TRBJ1-6; D is unclear. The CDR3 is 14 residues long. Trimming removed 2 bases from V and 11 bases from J, with 13 bases in between. Germline lookup yields CDR1 SGHAT and CDR2 FQNNGV. CDR3 DNA sequence: TGTGCCAGCAGCTTACGGACTCTGCAGGCACCCCTCCACTTT. It codes for CASSLRTLQAPLHF.

V and J are TRBV5-1 and TRBJ2-5, with D perhaps TRBD2 (6 bases). This CDR3 is built from 16 residues. CDR1 and CDR2 (germline): SGHRS, YFSETQ. V lost 6 bases and J lost 2, with 20 bases in between. CDR3 DNA sequence: TGCGCCAGCAATGACAGACCGGGGGATTTTCAAGAGACCCAGTACTTC. Its protein is CASNDRPGDFQETQYF.

This chain links TRBV19 with TRBJ2-7; 9 nucleotides match TRBD1. Looked up from germline, CDR1 is LNHDA and CDR2 is SQIVND (reference sequence). The CDR3 has 13 residues. V was pared by 6 bases and J by 5 bases, with 5 bases of the junction left unmatched. CDR3 amino acids: CASRGTGRHEQYF. The CDR3 DNA follows: TGTGCCAGTAGGGGGACAGGGAGGCACGAGCAGTACTTC.

The V and J genes are TRBV7-2 and TRBJ2-1; possibly TRBD1 for D (5 bases). Deletions cut 4 bases from V and 4 bases from J, with 14 bases between. Per germline, CDR1 SGHTA and CDR2 FQGNSA. The CDR3 loop spans 15 amino acids. The CDR3 reads CASSSYPGQYNEQFF. The CDR3 coding sequence is TGTGCCAGCAGCTCTTACCCCGGACAATACAATGAGCAGTTCTTC.